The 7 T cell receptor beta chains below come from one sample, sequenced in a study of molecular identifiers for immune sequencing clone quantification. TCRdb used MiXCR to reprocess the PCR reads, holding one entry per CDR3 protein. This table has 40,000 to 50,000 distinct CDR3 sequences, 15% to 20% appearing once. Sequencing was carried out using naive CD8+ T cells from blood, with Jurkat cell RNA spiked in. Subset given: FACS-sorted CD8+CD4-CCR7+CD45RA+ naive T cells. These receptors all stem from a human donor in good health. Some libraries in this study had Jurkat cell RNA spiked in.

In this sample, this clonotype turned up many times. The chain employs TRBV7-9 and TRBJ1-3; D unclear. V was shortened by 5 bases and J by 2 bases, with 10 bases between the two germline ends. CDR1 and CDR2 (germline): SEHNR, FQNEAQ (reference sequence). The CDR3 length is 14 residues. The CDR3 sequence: CASSTSYTGNTIYF. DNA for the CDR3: TGTGCCAGCAGCACATCATACACTGGAAACACCATATATTTT.

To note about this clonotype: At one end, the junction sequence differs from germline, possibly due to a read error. As DNA, the CDR3 is TGTGCCAGCAGCCTGGAAGACTGCAATCAGCCCCAGCACTTT. It specifies CASSLEDCNQPQHF. The genes are TRBV7-9 and TRBJ1-5; D gene unclear. This CDR3 comprises 14 residues. Germline V gene data show CDR1 as SEHNR and CDR2 as FQNEAQ (reference sequence).

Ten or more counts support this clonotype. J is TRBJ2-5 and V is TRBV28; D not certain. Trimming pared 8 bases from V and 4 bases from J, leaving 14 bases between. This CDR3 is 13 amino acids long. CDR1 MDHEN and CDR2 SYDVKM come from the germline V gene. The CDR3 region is CASRPLLRETQYF. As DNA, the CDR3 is TGTGCCAGCCGACCCCTCCTAAGAGAGACCCAGTACTTC.

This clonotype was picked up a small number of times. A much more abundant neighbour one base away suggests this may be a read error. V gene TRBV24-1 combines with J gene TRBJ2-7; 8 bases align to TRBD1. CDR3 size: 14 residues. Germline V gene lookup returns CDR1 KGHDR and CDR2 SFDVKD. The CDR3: CATSDRTGFYEQCF. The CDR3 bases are TGTGCCACCAGTGACCGGACAGGGTTCTACGAGCAGTGCTTC.

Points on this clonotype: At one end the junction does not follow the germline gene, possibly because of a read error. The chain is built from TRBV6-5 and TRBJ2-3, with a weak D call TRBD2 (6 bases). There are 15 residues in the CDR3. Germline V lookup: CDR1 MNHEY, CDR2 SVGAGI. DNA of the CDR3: TGTGCCAGCAGCTCTCTCGCGGGGAGCACAGATCCGCAGTATTTT. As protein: CASSSLAGSTDPQYF.

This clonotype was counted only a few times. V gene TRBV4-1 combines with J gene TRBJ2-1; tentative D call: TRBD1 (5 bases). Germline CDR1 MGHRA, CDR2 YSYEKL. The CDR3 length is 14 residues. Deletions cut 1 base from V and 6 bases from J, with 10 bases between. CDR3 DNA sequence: TGCGCCAGCAGCCAAGGGGGCGCACTCAATGAGCAGTTCTTC. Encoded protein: CASSQGGALNEQFF.

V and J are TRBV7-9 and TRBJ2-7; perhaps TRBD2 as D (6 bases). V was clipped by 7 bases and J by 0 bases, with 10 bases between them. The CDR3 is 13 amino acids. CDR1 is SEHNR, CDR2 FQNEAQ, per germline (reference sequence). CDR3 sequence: CASNPGVSYEQYF. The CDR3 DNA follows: TGTGCCAGCAACCCGGGAGTCTCCTACGAGCAGTACTTC. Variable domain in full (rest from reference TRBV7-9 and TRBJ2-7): DTGVSQNPRHKITKRGQNVTFRCDPISEHNRLYWYRQTLGQGPEFLTYFQNEAQLEKSRLLSDRFSAERPKGSFSTLEIQRTEQGDSAMYLCASNPGVSYEQYFGPGTRLTVT.